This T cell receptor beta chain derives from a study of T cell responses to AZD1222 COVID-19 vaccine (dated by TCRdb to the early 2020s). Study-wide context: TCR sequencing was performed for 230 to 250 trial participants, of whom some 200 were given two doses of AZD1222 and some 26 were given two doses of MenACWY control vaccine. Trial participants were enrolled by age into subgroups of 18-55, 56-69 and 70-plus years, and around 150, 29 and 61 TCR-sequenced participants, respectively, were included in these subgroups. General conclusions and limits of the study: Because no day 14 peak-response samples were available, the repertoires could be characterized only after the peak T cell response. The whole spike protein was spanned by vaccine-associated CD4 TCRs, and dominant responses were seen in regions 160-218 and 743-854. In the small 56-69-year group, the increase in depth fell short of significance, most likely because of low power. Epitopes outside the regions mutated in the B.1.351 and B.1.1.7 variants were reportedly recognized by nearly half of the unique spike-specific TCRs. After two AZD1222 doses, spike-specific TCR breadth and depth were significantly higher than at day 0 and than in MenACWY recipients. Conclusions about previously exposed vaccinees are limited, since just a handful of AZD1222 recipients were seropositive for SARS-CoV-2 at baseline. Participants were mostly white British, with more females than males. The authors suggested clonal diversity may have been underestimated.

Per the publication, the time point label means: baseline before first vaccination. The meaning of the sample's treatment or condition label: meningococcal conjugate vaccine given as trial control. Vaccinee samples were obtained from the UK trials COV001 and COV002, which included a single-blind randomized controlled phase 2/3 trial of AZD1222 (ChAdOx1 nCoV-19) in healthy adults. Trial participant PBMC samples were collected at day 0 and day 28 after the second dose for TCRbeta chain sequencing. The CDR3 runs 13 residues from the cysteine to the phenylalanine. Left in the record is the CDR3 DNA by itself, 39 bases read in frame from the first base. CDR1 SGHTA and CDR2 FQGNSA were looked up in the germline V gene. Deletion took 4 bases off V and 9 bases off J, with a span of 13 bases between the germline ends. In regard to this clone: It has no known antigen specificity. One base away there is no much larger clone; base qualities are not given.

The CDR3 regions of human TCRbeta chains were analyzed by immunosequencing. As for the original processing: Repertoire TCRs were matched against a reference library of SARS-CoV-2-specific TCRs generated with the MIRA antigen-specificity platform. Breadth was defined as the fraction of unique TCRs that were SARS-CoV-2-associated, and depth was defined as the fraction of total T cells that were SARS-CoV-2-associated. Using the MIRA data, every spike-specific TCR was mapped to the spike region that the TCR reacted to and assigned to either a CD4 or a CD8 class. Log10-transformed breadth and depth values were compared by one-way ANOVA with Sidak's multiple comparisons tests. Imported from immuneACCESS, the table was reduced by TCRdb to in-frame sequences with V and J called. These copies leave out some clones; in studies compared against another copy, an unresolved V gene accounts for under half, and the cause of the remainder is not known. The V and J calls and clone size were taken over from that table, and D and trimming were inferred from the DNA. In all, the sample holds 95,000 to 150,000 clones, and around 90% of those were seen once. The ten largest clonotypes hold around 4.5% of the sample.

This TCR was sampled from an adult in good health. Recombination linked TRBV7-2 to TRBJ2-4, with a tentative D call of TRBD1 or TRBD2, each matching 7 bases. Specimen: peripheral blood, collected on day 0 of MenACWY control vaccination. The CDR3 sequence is CASSSGQRGIQYF. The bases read TGTGCCAGCAGCTCGGGACAGCGGGGCATTCAGTACTTC.